A selection of T cell receptor beta chains follows, all from one sample in a study of cytomegalovirus exposure and HLA in healthy donors. Profiling relied on immunoSEQ multiplex PCR, and the TCRdb table lists in-frame clones only, not all of them. Of about 180,000 clones listed, 80% are singletons. The sample was PBMCs. These receptors were collected from a woman aged 30 to 39 in good health and CMV-seronegative. CDR3s include the opening cysteine and the closing phenylalanine or tryptophan. The D gene is left open where the match is weak. Expanded clones are given a class, and other clones once, few, many or no size at all.

clone_size | j_call | d_call | v_call | cdr3_nt | cdr3_aa
NA | TRBJ1-1 | TRBD1 | TRBV4-3 | TGCGCCAGCAGCCAACAGGGGGCGTACACTGAAGCTTTCTTT | CASSQQGAYTEAFF
NA | TRBJ2-7 | TRBD1 | TRBV15 | TGTGCCACCAGCAGAGAACGAGGGACAGGTGAAATCTACGAGCAGTACTTC | CATSRERGTGEIYEQYF
NA | TRBJ1-5 | NA | TRBV18 | TGTGCCAGCTCACCACCGGGCTCGATGTATAGCAATCAGCCCCAGCATTTT | CASSPPGSMYSNQPQHF
NA | TRBJ2-2 | NA | TRBV6-1 | TGTGCCAGCAGTAGGGACACACTGAACACCGGGGAGCTGTTTTTT | CASSRDTLNTGELFF
few | TRBJ2-3 | NA | TRBV5-1 | TGCGCCAGCGCGAGGGGGAGCCCAGATACGCAGTATTTT | CASARGSPDTQYF
NA | TRBJ2-7 | NA | TRBV7-2 | TGTGCCAGCAGCTTGAGGCCTTACGAGCAGTACTTC | CASSLRPYEQYF
NA | TRBJ2-5 | NA | TRBV2 | TGTGCCAGCAGCCCCCGGGGGGCCACAAAGACCCAGTACTTC | CASSPRGATKTQYF
once | TRBJ1-2 | NA | TRBV12-5 | TGTGCTAGTGGCCTCACAGGGATTGATGGCTACACCTTC | CASGLTGIDGYTF
NA | TRBJ1-2 | TRBD1 | TRBV5-6 | TGTGCCAGCAGCCGGACAGGGGGAGACTATGGCTACACCTTC | CASSRTGGDYGYTF
NA | TRBJ2-1 | TRBD2 | TRBV30 | TGTGCCCGGGGGGGTCCGTACAATGAGCAGTTCTTC | CARGGPYNEQFF
few | TRBJ1-4 | NA | TRBV4-1 | TGCGCCAGCAGCCAAGGGAGGTCCCTGGAAAAACTGTTTTTT | CASSQGRSLEKLFF
NA | TRBJ1-5 | TRBD1 | TRBV25-1 | TGTGCCAGCAGAGGACAGGGGGCGGATCAGCCCCAGCATTTT | CASRGQGADQPQHF
NA | TRBJ2-3 | NA | TRBV4-1 | TGCGCCAGCAGCCCACTCCAGGGCCCCAGAGATACGCAGTATTTT | CASSPLQGPRDTQYF
NA | TRBJ1-1 | NA | TRBV29-1 | TGCAGCGCCGGCCCAAGCGGGAACACTGAAGCTTTCTTT | CSAGPSGNTEAFF
NA | TRBJ2-2 | NA | TRBV7-3 | TGTGCCAGCAGCGGGGGGGGCCGCACCGGGGAGCTGTTTTTT | CASSGGGRTGELFF
NA | TRBJ1-2 | NA | TRBV5-8 | TGTGCCAGCAGCCTGTCCCGGGTTGGAGGCTACACCTTC | CASSLSRVGGYTF
NA | TRBJ1-5 | NA | TRBV7-3 | TGTGCCAGCAGCCCAGGGGGCAATCAGCCCCAGCATTTT | CASSPGGNQPQHF
once | TRBJ1-1 | TRBD1 | TRBV5-1 | TGCGCCAGCACCACAAGGGGGGGGACAGGGAACACTGAAGCTTTCTTT | CASTTRGGTGNTEAFF
NA | TRBJ2-5 | NA | TRBV7-9 | TGTGCCAGCAGCATACCGACAGGCCAAGAGACCCAGTACTTC | CASSIPTGQETQYF
NA | TRBJ1-1 | NA | TRBV9 | TGTGCCAGCAGCGTAAGGGGCGGCACTGAAGCTTTCTTT | CASSVRGGTEAFF
NA | TRBJ1-5 | NA | TRBV15 | TGTGCCACCAGCAGAGACAGGGCGGGGAATCAGCCCCAGCATTTT | CATSRDRAGNQPQHF
NA | TRBJ1-2 | NA | TRBV7-9 | TGTGCCAGCAGCCCCCTTGGGGGGGCGGGCTATGGCTACACCTTC | CASSPLGGAGYGYTF
NA | TRBJ2-7 | NA | TRBV19 | TGTGCCAGAGGGGGGGCAGGGGGCTCGTACGAGCAGTACTTC | CARGGAGGSYEQYF
once | TRBJ2-1 | TRBD2 | TRBV2 | TGTGCCAGCAGTGTAGCGGGGGGGCCGGGTGAGCAGTTCTTC | CASSVAGGPGEQFF
NA | TRBJ2-1 | TRBD2 | TRBV6-5 | TGTGCCAGCACCAGTGCGGGGGGGGCCTTGGATGAGCAGTTCTTC | CASTSAGGALDEQFF
NA | TRBJ1-5 | NA | TRBV11-2 | TGTGCCAGCAGCTTAGAGCAGGTAGGGCCCCAGCATTTT | CASSLEQVGPQHF
NA | TRBJ1-2 | NA | TRBV6-1 | TGTGCCAGCAGTGAAGAGTTTGAGGGAGTGGGGGGCTACACCTTC | CASSEEFEGVGGYTF
NA | TRBJ2-5 | TRBD2 | TRBV7-2 | TGTGCCAGCAGCTTCGGTAGGCTAGCGGGGGGGAATCAAGAGACCCAGTACTTC | CASSFGRLAGGNQETQYF